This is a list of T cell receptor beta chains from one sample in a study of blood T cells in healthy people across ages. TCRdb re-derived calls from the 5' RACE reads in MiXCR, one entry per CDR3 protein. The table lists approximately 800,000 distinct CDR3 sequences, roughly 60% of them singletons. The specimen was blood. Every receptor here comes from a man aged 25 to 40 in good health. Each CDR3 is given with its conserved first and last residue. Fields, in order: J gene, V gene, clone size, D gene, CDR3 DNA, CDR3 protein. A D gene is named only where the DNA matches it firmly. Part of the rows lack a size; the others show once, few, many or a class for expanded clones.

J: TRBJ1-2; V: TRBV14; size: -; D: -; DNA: TGTGCCAGCACGGACGGCGTGCACTATGACTACACCTTC; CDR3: CASTDGVHYDYTF
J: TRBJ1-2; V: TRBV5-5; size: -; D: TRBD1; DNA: TGTGCCAGCAGCCACGGACAGGGGCCACCCTATGGCTACACCTTC; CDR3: CASSHGQGPPYGYTF
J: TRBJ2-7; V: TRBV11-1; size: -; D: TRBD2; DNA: TGTGCCAGCAGCCCCACCGGACTAGCGGGGTCCGCCTACGAGCAGTACTTC; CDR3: CASSPTGLAGSAYEQYF
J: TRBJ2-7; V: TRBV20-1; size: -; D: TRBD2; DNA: TGCAGTGCTAGACATAGCGGGGGGGCCTCCTACGAGCAGTACTTC; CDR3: CSARHSGGASYEQYF
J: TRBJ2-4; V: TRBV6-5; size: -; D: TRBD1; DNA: TGTGCCAGCAGTTACTCGGGACAGGGAGAAACAGTGCAGTACTTC; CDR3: CASSYSGQGETVQYF
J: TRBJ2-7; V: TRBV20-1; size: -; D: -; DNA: TGCAGTGCTAGTGATCAGGGGCCCTTTTACGAGCAGTACTTC; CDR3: CSASDQGPFYEQYF
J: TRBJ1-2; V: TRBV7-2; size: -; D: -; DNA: TGTGCCAGCAGCTTAGATAGCGCCTACTATGGCTACACCTTC; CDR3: CASSLDSAYYGYTF
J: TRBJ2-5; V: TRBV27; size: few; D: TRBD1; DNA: TGTGCCAGCAGGAAAACAGGGGCCCTCCGGGAGACCCAGTACTTC; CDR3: CASRKTGALRETQYF
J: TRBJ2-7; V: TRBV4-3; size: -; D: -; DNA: TGCGCCAGCAGCCAAGGTTACAGGGGGGGATCCTACGAGCAGTACTTC; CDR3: CASSQGYRGGSYEQYF
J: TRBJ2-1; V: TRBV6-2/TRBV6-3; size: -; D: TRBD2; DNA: TGTGCCAGCAGTTACGCGGGGGGGTACTCCTACAATGAGCAGTTCTTC; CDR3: CASSYAGGYSYNEQFF
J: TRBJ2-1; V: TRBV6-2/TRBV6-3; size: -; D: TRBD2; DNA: TGTGCCAGCAGTGCCGGGACTAGCAAGTTCTTC; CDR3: CASSAGTSKFF